The 32 T cell receptor beta chains below come from one sample, sequenced in a study of blood T cell repertoires in COVID-19. The data were produced by immunoSEQ multiplex PCR, yet TCRdb's version contains in-frame clones alone and is incomplete. The sample carries around 72,000 clones, about 84% recorded once. Sequencing was done on a sample of peripheral blood. The source is a woman aged 55-75 years with acute or convalescent COVID-19.

V and J are TRBV28 and TRBJ1-3, with D possibly being TRBD1 (5 bases). The CDR3 sequence is 12 residues long. V lost 1 base, J lost 11 bases, and 9 bases lay in between. Germline CDR1 MDHEN, CDR2 SYDVKM. The CDR3 reads CASSLFQGSIYF. CDR3 in DNA: TGTGCCAGCAGTTTATTTCAGGGATCCATATATTTT.

This rearrangement joins TRBV27 to TRBJ1-1; D gene ambiguous. Trimming pared 4 bases from V and 9 bases from J, leaving 24 bases between. The CDR3 has 16 residues. Germline CDR1 is MNHEY and CDR2 is SMNVEV (reference sequence). The CDR3 nucleotides read TGTGCCAGCAGTTACCGATACGAGCGTTCTGAAAAACAAGCTTTCTTT. Translation: CASSYRYERSEKQAFF.

The chain is built from TRBV28 and TRBJ2-1, with a possible D match to TRBD1 (5 bases). This CDR3 comprises 14 residues. Germline CDR1 is MDHEN and CDR2 is SYDVKM. V dropped 8 bases and J dropped 5 bases, with 16 bases sitting between them. The CDR3 nucleotides are TGTGCCAGCGTAAGGCCAGGGCCCCACAATGAGCAGTTCTTC. It specifies CASVRPGPHNEQFF.

This clone was detected only a few times. The gene calls are TRBV7-2 and TRBJ1-2; 11 bases map to TRBD1. Germline assignment: CDR1 SGHTA and CDR2 FQGNSA. V shed 5 bases, J shed 4 bases, and the junction held 15 bases outside the gene matches. The CDR3 is made up of 18 amino acids. CDR3 residues: CASSPGGTGGSGTYGYTF. In DNA form, the CDR3 reads TGTGCCAGCAGCCCCGGAGGGACAGGGGGTTCCGGGACCTATGGCTACACCTTC.

The rearrangement links TRBV28 to TRBJ1-2, with unresolved D. V was shortened by 6 bases and J by 7 bases, with 24 bases between the two germline ends. In germline, CDR1 is MDHEN, CDR2 SYDVKM. The CDR3 has 16 amino acids. The CDR3 DNA sequence: TGTGCCAGCAGCCCGCCGGCTCAGACTAAGGCTAGTGGCTACACCTTC. It codes for CASSPPAQTKASGYTF.

This clone has just one count. The V and J genes are TRBV5-1 and TRBJ1-5; D not resolved. The CDR3 sequence is 13 residues long. In germline, CDR1 is SGHRS, CDR2 YFSETQ. V gave up 5 bases and J gave up 3 bases, with 9 bases separating them. CDR3 protein: CASSFLDNQPQHF. CDR3 nucleotides: TGCGCCAGCAGTTTCCTAGACAATCAGCCCCAGCATTTT.

V gene TRBV11-2 combines with J gene TRBJ1-2; 8 bases are a match to TRBD1. This CDR3 contains 15 residues. CDR1 and CDR2 from the germline V gene are SGHAT and FQNNGV. V lost 4 bases and J lost 4; bases outside the gene matches: 8. CDR3 DNA: TGTGCCAGCAGCTCTCCGACTACAGGGGGCTATGGCTACACCTTC. This encodes CASSSPTTGGYGYTF.

The chain links TRBV19 to TRBJ1-2; D is undetermined. The V end lost 4 bases, the J end lost 4 bases, and 7 bases lay between the germline ends. The CDR3 runs to 12 residues. Germline V gene data show CDR1 as LNHDA and CDR2 as SQIVND (reference sequence). CDR3: CASSNYPYGYTF. The CDR3 DNA reads TGTGCCAGTAGTAACTACCCCTATGGCTACACCTTC.

The J gene is TRBJ2-3, the V gene TRBV14; a possible D gene is TRBD2 (6 bases). Germline loops: CDR1 SGHDN, CDR2 FVKESK. The CDR3 loop spans 17 amino acids. V lost 1 base, J lost 6 bases, and 20 bases lay in between. This CDR3 is CASSQGMGRGRIDTQYF. In nucleotides, the CDR3 is TGTGCCAGCAGCCAAGGGATGGGGCGGGGCAGGATTGATACGCAGTATTTT.

There are a few counts of this clone. The V call is TRBV2, the J call TRBJ1-1; 9 positions agree with TRBD1. Germline-derived CDR1 and CDR2 are SNHLY and FYNNEI. This CDR3 spans 13 amino acids. The junction had 7 bases not matched to a gene; V was cut back by 9 bases and J by 5 bases. The CDR3 DNA follows: TGTGCCAGTGGACAGGGGAGGGCGACTGAAGCTTTCTTT. Its protein product is CASGQGRATEAFF.

J is TRBJ1-5 and V is TRBV4-1; 7 bases line up with TRBD1. The CDR3 sequence is 14 residues long. V lost 5 bases, J lost 3 bases, and 4 bases stayed unmatched. CDR1 MGHRA and CDR2 YSYEKL come from the germline V gene. The CDR3 DNA reads as TGCGCCAGCAGCACGGGACAGCACAATCAGCCCCAGCATTTT. Encoded protein: CASSTGQHNQPQHF.

The chain has TRBV2 and TRBJ2-3; 10 positions match TRBD2. Germline lookup yields CDR1 SNHLY and CDR2 FYNNEI. With V trimmed by 4 bases and J by 5 bases, 6 bases remained unmatched. This CDR3 has 15 amino acids. In nucleotides, the CDR3 is TGTGCCAGCAGTGCAACTAGCGGGGTGGTAGATACGCAGTATTTT. It translates to CASSATSGVVDTQYF.

This clone has a single count. This rearrangement joins TRBV4-1 to TRBJ1-2; D is uncertain. Germline assignment: CDR1 MGHRA and CDR2 YSYEKL. The CDR3 has 14 amino acids. Trimming cost V 0 bases and J 8 bases, with 13 bases left between them. The chain's CDR3 is CASSQETRRVGYTF. DNA for the CDR3: TGCGCCAGCAGCCAAGAAACCCGGCGGGTCGGCTACACCTTC.

The rearrangement links TRBV4-1 to TRBJ1-5, with D maybe TRBD1 (6 bases). Germline V gene data show CDR1 as MGHRA and CDR2 as YSYEKL. This CDR3 region has 12 residues. With 5 bases removed from V and 9 bases from J, the gap between germline ends came to 11 bases. CDR3 protein: CASSFVQGPQHF. For the CDR3, the DNA is TGCGCCAGCAGCTTCGTACAGGGGCCCCAGCATTTT.

The chain employs TRBV6-1 and TRBJ1-5, with D unclear. Trimming removed 2 bases from V and 5 bases from J, with 7 bases in between. Germline loops: CDR1 MNHNS, CDR2 SASEGT. The CDR3 consists of 13 residues. The CDR3 region is CASSEREDQPQHF. CDR3 DNA sequence: TGTGCCAGCAGTGAAAGGGAGGATCAGCCCCAGCATTTT.

The rearrangement links TRBV29-1 to TRBJ1-1; D is undetermined. V lost 0 bases and J 3 bases, leaving 8 bases between the germline ends. Germline V gives CDR1 SQVTM, CDR2 ANQGSEA. CDR3 size: 13 residues. The CDR3 nucleotides are TGCAGCGTTGAAGATCAGTCTTACACTGAAGCTTTCTTT. Its translation is CSVEDQSYTEAFF.

The V gene is TRBV6-4, the J gene TRBJ1-3; 7 bases match TRBD1. The CDR3 extends over 15 amino acids. V gave up 8 bases and J gave up 0 bases; unmatched junction bases: 7. CDR1 and CDR2 (germline): MRHNA, SNTAGT. CDR3: CASGEDRHSGNTIYF. CDR3 coding DNA: TGTGCCAGCGGGGAGGACAGGCACTCTGGAAACACCATATATTTT.

The CDR3 nucleotides are TGCGCCAGCAGACAGGTCGTGAACACTGAAGCTTTCTTT. Amino acids: CASRQVVNTEAFF. The rearrangement links TRBV5-1 to TRBJ1-1; D perhaps matches TRBD1 (5 bases). The germline V gene encodes CDR1 SGHRS and CDR2 YFSETQ. Trimming removed 5 bases from V and 0 bases from J, with 8 bases in between. The CDR3 runs 13 residues.

The gene calls are TRBV5-6 and TRBJ2-1, with 11 bases identical to TRBD2. Germline lookup yields CDR1 SGHDT and CDR2 YYEEEE. The CDR3 runs to 14 residues. J lost 9 bases, V lost 4 bases, and 6 bases had no gene match. CDR3 loop: CASSTSGSLLEQFF. Here the CDR3 DNA reads TGTGCCAGCAGCACTAGCGGGAGTCTGCTTGAGCAGTTCTTC.

This sequence joins TRBV30 and TRBJ2-7, with 8 bases lining up with TRBD2. Germline V gene sequence: CDR1 GTSNPN, CDR2 SVGIG (reference sequence). Trimming took 2 bases from V and 2 from J; bases not matched to a gene: 2. The CDR3 runs to 13 residues. The CDR3 nucleotides are TGTGCCTGGAGTTCGGGAGGGCCCTACGAGCAGTACTTC. It yields the protein CAWSSGGPYEQYF. The full variable domain, its missing parts supplied by reference TRBV30 and TRBJ2-7, is SQTIHQWPATLVQPVGSPLSLECTVEGTSNPNLYWYRQAAGRGLQLLFYSVGIGQISSEVPQNLSASRPQDRQFILSSKKLLLSDSGFYLCAWSSGGPYEQYFGPGTRLTVT.

This chain connects TRBV5-5 to TRBJ2-6; 7 bases are shared with TRBD2. The trim removed 4 bases at V and 2 bases at J, leaving 9 bases unmatched. CDR3 size: 17 residues. Germline V gene sequence: CDR1 SGHKS, CDR2 YYEKEE (reference sequence). CDR3: CASSEAGPLAGANVLTF. The CDR3 coding sequence is TGTGCCAGCAGCGAAGCGGGACCCTTGGCTGGGGCCAACGTCCTGACTTTC.

Here the CDR3 DNA reads TGTGCCAGCAGCCAGGGCAGCTCCGATTCACCCCTCCACTTT. Amino acids: CASSQGSSDSPLHF. The chain joins TRBV6-5 to TRBJ1-6, with a weak D call TRBD1 (5 bases). Trimming pared 6 bases from V and 8 bases from J, leaving 14 bases between. Germline V CDR1 and CDR2: MNHEY, SVGAGI. This CDR3 comprises 14 residues.

The chain links TRBV7-8 to TRBJ1-1; the D is unclear. Trimming stripped 2 bases from V and 1 base from J, with 8 bases between. CDR3 length: 14 residues. Germline CDR1 reads SGHVS; CDR2 reads FQNEAQ. CDR3: CASSLLTQNTEAFF. The CDR3 DNA sequence: TGTGCCAGCAGCTTATTAACACAGAACACTGAAGCTTTCTTT. The whole variable domain, filled in from reference TRBV7-8 and TRBJ1-1, reads GAGVSQSPRYKVAKRGQDVALRCDPISGHVSLFWYQQALGQGPEFLTYFQNEAQLDKSGLPSDRFFAERPEGSVSTLKIQRTQQEDSAVYLCASSLLTQNTEAFFGQGTRLTVV.

This chain uses TRBV28 with TRBJ1-1; tentatively, D is TRBD1 (6 bases). The V end lost 3 bases, the J end lost 4 bases, and 12 bases lay between the germline ends. Germline V gives CDR1 MDHEN, CDR2 SYDVKM. The length of the CDR3 is 14 residues. CDR3 loop: CASSFRGGGTEAFF. CDR3 DNA sequence: TGTGCCAGCAGTTTTCGCGGGGGCGGCACTGAAGCTTTCTTT.

This chain joins TRBV19 and TRBJ2-7; 7 bases line up with TRBD1. CDR1 LNHDA and CDR2 SQIVND come from the germline V gene (reference sequence). V gave up 6 bases and J gave up 1 base; unmatched junction bases: 3. The CDR3 runs 13 residues. CDR3 protein: CASRRQGSYEQYF. CDR3 DNA sequence: TGTGCCAGTAGGAGACAGGGATCCTACGAGCAGTACTTC.

This chain links TRBV30 with TRBJ1-4, with TRBD1 identical over 11 bases. Per germline, CDR1 GTSNPN and CDR2 SVGIG (reference sequence). This CDR3 has 15 amino acids. The trim removed 2 bases at V and 7 bases at J, leaving 6 bases unmatched. This CDR3 is CAWSRDRGWSEKLFF. The CDR3 nucleotides are TGTGCCTGGAGTCGGGACAGGGGGTGGAGTGAAAAACTGTTTTTT.

The chain links TRBV5-5 to TRBJ1-1; TRBD1 matches at 8 bases. The J segment lost 7 bases and the V segment lost 7 bases, leaving 9 bases of the junction unmatched. Germline V gene data show CDR1 as SGHKS and CDR2 as YYEKEE (reference sequence). The CDR3 extends over 13 amino acids. This CDR3 is CASSQAGGIEAFF. The CDR3 nucleotides read TGTGCCAGCTCCCAGGCAGGGGGCATTGAAGCTTTCTTT.

The sample holds a few counts of this clone. The rearrangement joins TRBV18 to TRBJ2-2, with 8 positions matching TRBD2. The CDR3 length is 16 residues. Germline V gives CDR1 KGHSH, CDR2 LQKENI. V lost 3 bases, J lost 0 bases, and 3 bases stayed unmatched. CDR3 coding DNA: TGTGCCAGCTCACCTACGGGACTAGCGAACACCGGGGAGCTGTTTTTT. Its protein product is CASSPTGLANTGELFF.

The rearrangement uses TRBV10-3 and TRBJ1-6; TRBD1 matches at 10 bases. With V trimmed by 10 bases and J by 10 bases, 10 bases remained unmatched. CDR3 length: 14 amino acids. Germline CDR1 reads ENHRY; CDR2 reads SYGVKD. The CDR3 DNA follows: TGTGCCAACCGACAGGGGGCCCCTGGGTCACCCCTCCACTTT. Protein product: CANRQGAPGSPLHF.

The gene calls are TRBV28 and TRBJ1-1, with TRBD1 matching over 7 bases. CDR1 is MDHEN and CDR2 is SYDVKM in the germline V gene. The CDR3 is 16 residues long. V lost 8 bases and J lost 1; bases outside the gene matches: 13. CDR3 bases: TGTGCCAGCGGCGACAGGGCACTAACACAGAACACTGAAGCTTTCTTT. Translated, it gives CASGDRALTQNTEAFF.

The chain links TRBV18 to TRBJ1-2; 10 nucleotides agree with TRBD1. J was trimmed by 6 bases and V by 3 bases; bases with no gene match: 7. Germline values: CDR1 KGHSH, CDR2 LQKENI. The CDR3 covers 15 residues. As DNA, the CDR3 is TGTGCCAGCTCACCGCGACAGGGGGCTTTCGATGGCTACACCTTC. It translates to CASSPRQGAFDGYTF.

The rearrangement links TRBV5-6 to TRBJ2-5, with 10 bases lining up with TRBD1. Germline V gene data show CDR1 as SGHDT and CDR2 as YYEEEE. The ends lost 1 base at V and 5 bases at J; junction bases unmatched: 5. The CDR3 consists of 15 residues. CDR3 residues: CASSLPTGGLETQYF. CDR3 nucleotides: TGTGCCAGCAGCTTGCCGACAGGGGGCTTGGAGACCCAGTACTTC.